These 11 T cell receptor beta chains originate from one sample sequenced in a study of Graves' ophthalmopathy and Graves' hyperthyroidism. Investigators amplified TCR beta CDR3 regions from RNA transcripts. The first round was an RT-PCR with HTBI primers, and the second round was a multiplex PCR. TCRdb processed the multiplex PCR reads anew with MiXCR; each CDR3 protein has one entry. Of around 1,200,000 distinct CDR3 sequences listed, 35% to 40% are singletons. Sequences were obtained from peripheral blood or thyroid tissue (not recorded which). The receptors derive from an adult man with Graves' hyperthyroidism.

This clonotype was recorded a few times. The chain is built from TRBV7-2 and TRBJ1-6; the D gene is possibly TRBD1 (6 bases). Trimming took 5 bases from V and 14 from J, leaving 19 bases between them. Per germline, CDR1 SGHTA and CDR2 FQGNSA. This CDR3 is built from 14 residues. The CDR3 is CASSNGQHQGTLHF. In DNA form, the CDR3 reads TGTGCCAGCAGCAATGGACAGCACCAAGGTACCCTCCACTTT.

This clonotype was found a few times. Here the CDR3 DNA reads TGCAGTGCTACGGGACGCAACCAAGAGACCCAGTACTTC. This sequence encodes CSATGRNQETQYF. The chain recombines TRBV20-1 with TRBJ2-5; the D gene could be TRBD1 or TRBD2 (5 bases each). The V end was cut by 4 bases, the J end by 0 bases, with 9 bases between. Germline-derived CDR1 and CDR2 are DFQATT and SNEGSKA (reference sequence). The CDR3 loop spans 13 amino acids.

The rearrangement joins TRBV12-3 or TRBV12-4 to TRBJ1-1; maybe TRBD1 (6 bases). Trimming stripped 5 bases from V and 6 bases from J, with 10 bases between. This CDR3 is 12 amino acids long. This chain's CDR3 is CASSAGAAEAFF. The CDR3 region has the DNA TGTGCCAGCAGTGCAGGGGCGGCTGAAGCTTTCTTT.

The V gene is TRBV20-1, the J gene TRBJ2-7, with 11 bases aligning to TRBD1. V lost 5 bases to trimming and J lost 7 bases; unmatched junction nucleotides: 10. CDR3 length: 14 residues. CDR1 and CDR2 from the germline V gene are DFQATT and SNEGSKA (reference sequence). The CDR3 spells CSAVAGQGVGEQYF. The CDR3 DNA is TGCAGTGCTGTTGCGGGACAGGGGGTAGGGGAGCAGTACTTC.

The V and J genes are TRBV19 and TRBJ2-7; tentatively, D is TRBD2 (5 bases). Trimming removed 4 bases at V and 3 bases at J, with 10 bases between. This CDR3 is built from 13 residues. Germline CDR1 and CDR2: LNHDA and SQIVND (reference sequence). DNA for the CDR3: TGTGCCAGTAGTAAAGTCGGAGGCTACGAGCAGTACTTC. Its protein product is CASSKVGGYEQYF.

This clonotype was observed many times. V gene TRBV20-1 combines with J gene TRBJ1-6; perhaps TRBD1 as D (5 bases). The CDR3 has 13 residues. Germline V gene sequence: CDR1 DFQATT, CDR2 SNEGSKA (reference sequence). V was shortened by 0 bases and J by 9 bases, with 9 bases between the two germline ends. The CDR3 loop is CSARDVRVSPLHF. DNA for the CDR3: TGCAGTGCTAGAGATGTCAGGGTTTCACCCCTCCACTTT.

Regarding this clonotype: Sequence at one end of the junction differs from germline and may be a read error. The J gene is TRBJ2-7, the V gene TRBV4-1; 9 bases line up with TRBD2. This CDR3 contains 16 residues. Germline V CDR1 and CDR2: MGHRA, YSYEKL. The CDR3 reads CASSQIPGSGSYGQYF. DNA for the CDR3: TGCGCCAGCAGCCAGATCCCAGGTAGCGGGAGCTACGGGCAGTACTTC.

There are a few counts of this clonotype. V is TRBV4-1 and J is TRBJ1-1; 9 nucleotides align to TRBD1. V trimming: 5 bases; J trimming: 3 bases; junction bases outside the gene matches: 4. This CDR3 contains 14 residues. Germline V CDR1 and CDR2: MGHRA, YSYEKL. The CDR3 coding sequence is TGCGCCAGCAGCTCCCGGACAGGGGACACTGAAGCTTTCTTT. Its protein product is CASSSRTGDTEAFF.

The CDR3 DNA sequence: TGCAGTGCTAGAGGGGCCCCAGGGTTCGTGGAGCAGTACTTC. Translated: CSARGAPGFVEQYF. This rearrangement joins TRBV20-1 to TRBJ2-7, with D perhaps matching TRBD1 (5 bases). Germline lookup yields CDR1 DFQATT and CDR2 SNEGSKA (reference sequence). The CDR3 contains 14 residues. The V gene lost 1 base and the J gene lost 7 bases, with 17 bases spanning the gap.

In this sample, this clonotype turned up a few times. This clone may be a read error of a much larger clone one base away. The chain is built from TRBV5-1 and TRBJ2-6, with D uncertain. Germline V gene data show CDR1 as SGHRS and CDR2 as YFSETQ. Trimming shortened V by 0 bases and J by 4 bases, and 8 bases separated the two germline ends. The CDR3 has 15 residues. The CDR3 here is CASSLGAMGANVLTF. For the CDR3, the DNA is TGCGCCAGCAGCTTGGGTGCAATGGGGGCCAACGTCCTGACTTTC.

This clonotype was observed a handful of times. This chain uses TRBV7-2 with TRBJ2-7, with a tentative D call TRBD1 (5 bases). Germline V gives CDR1 SGHTA, CDR2 FQGNSA. This CDR3 spans 14 amino acids. The V gene lost 0 bases and the J gene lost 1 base, with 7 bases spanning the gap. CDR3 sequence reads: CASSLARTSYEQYF. The CDR3 bases are TGTGCCAGCAGCTTAGCGCGGACATCCTACGAGCAGTACTTC.